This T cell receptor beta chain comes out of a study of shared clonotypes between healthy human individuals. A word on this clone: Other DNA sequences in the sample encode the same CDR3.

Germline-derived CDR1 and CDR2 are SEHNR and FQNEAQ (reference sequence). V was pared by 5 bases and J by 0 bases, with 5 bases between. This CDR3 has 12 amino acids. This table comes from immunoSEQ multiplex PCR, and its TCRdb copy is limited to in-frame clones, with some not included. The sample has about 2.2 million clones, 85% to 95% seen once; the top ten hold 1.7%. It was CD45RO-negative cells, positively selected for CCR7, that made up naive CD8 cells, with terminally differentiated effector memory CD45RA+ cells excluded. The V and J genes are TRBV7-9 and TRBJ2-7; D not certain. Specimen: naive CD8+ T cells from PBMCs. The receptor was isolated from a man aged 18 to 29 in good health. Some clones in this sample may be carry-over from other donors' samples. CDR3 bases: TGTGCCAGCAGCGACCGCTCCTACGAGCAGTACTTC. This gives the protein CASSDRSYEQYF.